This T cell receptor (beta chain) is drawn from a study of cytomegalovirus exposure and HLA in healthy donors. This clone was observed a few times. In germline, CDR1 is SGHAT, CDR2 FQNNGV. The germline V and J ends were trimmed by 4 bases and 1 base, with 10 bases remaining between them. The CDR3 runs to 15 residues. The PCR was carried out with 60 Vbeta primers and 13 Jbeta primers. Assay: immunoSEQ multiplex PCR; the TCRdb copy retains only in-frame clones and omits some. The table has about 150,000 clones, 65% to 80% seen once. Input material: PBMCs. This TCR derives from a male donor in good health and CMV-seronegative. The rearrangement links TRBV11-2 to TRBJ2-2; TRBD1 is a possible D gene (6 bases). CDR3 sequence: CASSSWGQNTGELFF. The CDR3 DNA sequence: TGTGCCAGCAGCTCCTGGGGGCAGAACACCGGGGAGCTGTTTTTT.